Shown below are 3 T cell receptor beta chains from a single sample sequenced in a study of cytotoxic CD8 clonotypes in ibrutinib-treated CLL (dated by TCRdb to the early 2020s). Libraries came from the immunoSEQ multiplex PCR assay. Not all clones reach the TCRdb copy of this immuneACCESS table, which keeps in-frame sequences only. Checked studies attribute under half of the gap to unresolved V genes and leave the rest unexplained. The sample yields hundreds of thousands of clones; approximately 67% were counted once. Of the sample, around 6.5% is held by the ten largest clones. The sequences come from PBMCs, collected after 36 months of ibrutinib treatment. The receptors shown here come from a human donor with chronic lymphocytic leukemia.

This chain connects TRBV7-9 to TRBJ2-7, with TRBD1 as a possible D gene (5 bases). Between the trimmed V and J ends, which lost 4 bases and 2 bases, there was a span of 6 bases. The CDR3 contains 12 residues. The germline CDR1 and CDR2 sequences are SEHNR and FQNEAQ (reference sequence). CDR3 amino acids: CASSSTAYEQYF. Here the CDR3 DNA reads TGTGCCAGCAGCTCGACAGCCTACGAGCAGTACTTC.

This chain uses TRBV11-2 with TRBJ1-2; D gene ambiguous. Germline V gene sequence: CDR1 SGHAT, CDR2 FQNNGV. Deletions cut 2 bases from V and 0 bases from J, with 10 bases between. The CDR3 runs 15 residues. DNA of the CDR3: TGTGCCAGCAGCTTACACAGAACCACTAACTATGGCTACACCTTC. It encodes CASSLHRTTNYGYTF.

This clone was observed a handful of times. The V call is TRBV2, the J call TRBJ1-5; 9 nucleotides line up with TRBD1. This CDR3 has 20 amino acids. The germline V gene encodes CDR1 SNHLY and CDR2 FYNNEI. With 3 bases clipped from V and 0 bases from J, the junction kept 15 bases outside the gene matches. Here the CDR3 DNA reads TGTGCCAGCAGTGAGGCCCGGGGGACAGGGTATCGATATAGCAATCAGCCCCAGCATTTT. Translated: CASSEARGTGYRYSNQPQHF.